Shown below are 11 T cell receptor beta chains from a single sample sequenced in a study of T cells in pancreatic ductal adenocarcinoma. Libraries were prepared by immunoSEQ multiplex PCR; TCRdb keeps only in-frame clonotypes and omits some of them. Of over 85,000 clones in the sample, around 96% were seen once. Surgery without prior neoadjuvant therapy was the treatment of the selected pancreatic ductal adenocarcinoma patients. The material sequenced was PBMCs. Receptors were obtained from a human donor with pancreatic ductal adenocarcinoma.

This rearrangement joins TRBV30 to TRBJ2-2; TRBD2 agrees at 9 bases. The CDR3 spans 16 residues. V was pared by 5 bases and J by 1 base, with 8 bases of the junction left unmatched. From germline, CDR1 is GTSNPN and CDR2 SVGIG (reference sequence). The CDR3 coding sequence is TGTGCCTGGGGACCTTTTAGCGGGGGGAACACCGGGGAGCTGTTTTTT. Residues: CAWGPFSGGNTGELFF.

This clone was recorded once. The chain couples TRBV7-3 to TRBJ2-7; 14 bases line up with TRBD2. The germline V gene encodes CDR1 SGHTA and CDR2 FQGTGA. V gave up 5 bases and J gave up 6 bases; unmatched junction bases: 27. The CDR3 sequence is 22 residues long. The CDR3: CASSRIKRRGERPGLAGVEQYF. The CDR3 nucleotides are TGTGCCAGCAGCCGGATTAAAAGAAGGGGAGAACGACCGGGACTAGCGGGAGTCGAGCAGTACTTC.

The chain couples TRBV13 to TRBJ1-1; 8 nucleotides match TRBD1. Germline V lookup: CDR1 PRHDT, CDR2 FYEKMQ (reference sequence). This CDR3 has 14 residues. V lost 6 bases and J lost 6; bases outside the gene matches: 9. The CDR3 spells CASSTRTGTPEAFF. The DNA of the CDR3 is TGTGCCAGCAGTACAAGGACAGGGACCCCTGAAGCTTTCTTT.

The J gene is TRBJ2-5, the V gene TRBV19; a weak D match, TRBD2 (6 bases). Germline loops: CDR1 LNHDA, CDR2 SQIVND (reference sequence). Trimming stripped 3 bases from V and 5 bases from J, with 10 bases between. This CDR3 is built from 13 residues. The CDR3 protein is CASSIRERETQYF. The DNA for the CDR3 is TGTGCCAGTAGTATCCGGGAGAGGGAGACCCAGTACTTC.

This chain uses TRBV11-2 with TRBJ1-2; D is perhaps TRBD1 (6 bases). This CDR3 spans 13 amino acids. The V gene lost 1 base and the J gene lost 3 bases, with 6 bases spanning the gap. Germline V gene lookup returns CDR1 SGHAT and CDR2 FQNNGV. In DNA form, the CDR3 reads TGTGCCAGCAGCTTAGGGACAGACTATGGCTACACCTTC. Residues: CASSLGTDYGYTF.

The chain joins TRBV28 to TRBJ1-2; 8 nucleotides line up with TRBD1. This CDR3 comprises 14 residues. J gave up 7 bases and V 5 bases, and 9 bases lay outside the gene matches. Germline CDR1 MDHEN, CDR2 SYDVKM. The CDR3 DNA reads TGTGCCAGCAGTCCGGGACAGGTTATCGGTGGCTACACCTTC. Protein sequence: CASSPGQVIGGYTF.

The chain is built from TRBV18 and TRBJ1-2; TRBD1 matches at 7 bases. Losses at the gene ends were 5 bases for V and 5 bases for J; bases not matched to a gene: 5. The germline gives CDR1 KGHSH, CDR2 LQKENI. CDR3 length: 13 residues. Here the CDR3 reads CASSARDSYGYTF. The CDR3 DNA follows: TGTGCCAGCTCAGCACGGGACAGTTATGGCTACACCTTC.

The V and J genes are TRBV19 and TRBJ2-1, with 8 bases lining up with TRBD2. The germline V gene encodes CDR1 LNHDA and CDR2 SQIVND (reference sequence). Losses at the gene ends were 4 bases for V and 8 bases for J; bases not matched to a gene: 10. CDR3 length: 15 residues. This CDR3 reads CASSTGTSLVDEQFF. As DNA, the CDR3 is TGTGCCAGTAGTACAGGGACTAGTCTAGTCGATGAGCAGTTCTTC.

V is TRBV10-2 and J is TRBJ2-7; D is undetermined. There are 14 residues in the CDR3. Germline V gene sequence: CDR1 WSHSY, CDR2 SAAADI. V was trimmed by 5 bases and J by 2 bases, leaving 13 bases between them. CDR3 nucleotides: TGCGCCAGCAGTTCAGCTGGGCAGCCCTACGAGCAGTACTTC. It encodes CASSSAGQPYEQYF.

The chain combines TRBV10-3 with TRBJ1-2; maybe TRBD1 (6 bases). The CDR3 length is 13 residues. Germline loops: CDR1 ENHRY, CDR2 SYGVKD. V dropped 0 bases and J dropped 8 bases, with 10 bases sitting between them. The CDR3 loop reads CAISESQGGGYTF. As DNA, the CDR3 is TGTGCCATCAGTGAGTCACAGGGCGGCGGCTACACCTTC.

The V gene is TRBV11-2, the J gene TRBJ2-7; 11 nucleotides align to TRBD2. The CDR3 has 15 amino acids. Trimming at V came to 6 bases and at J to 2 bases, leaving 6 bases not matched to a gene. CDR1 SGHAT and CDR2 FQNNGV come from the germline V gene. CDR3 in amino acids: CASSRLAGGPYEQYF. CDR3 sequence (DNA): TGTGCCAGCAGTCGCCTAGCGGGAGGCCCCTACGAGCAGTACTTC.